This T cell receptor (beta chain) was observed in a study of human T cells and chemical hapten exposure. Study details: Doses of diphenylcyclopropenone went to the patients' scalps weekly throughout the approximately 25-week study.

Time point meaning: patch test 1, 2 weeks after DPC sensitization. The treatment: therapeutic diphenylcyclopropenone sensitization with weekly scalp DPC. Total RNA was isolated from whole blood that had not been fractionated. One entry per CDR3 protein, called by TCRdb with MiXCR from the RACE reads. The data contain some 38,000 distinct CDR3 sequences, around 6.5% of them singletons. The material was whole blood, obtained in connection with sensitization to the hapten diphenylcyclopropenone (DPC). The sequence was collected from a woman aged 25 to 45 with alopecia areata. Some clones in this sample may be carry-over from other donors' samples.

The CDR3 DNA sequence: TGTGCCATCAATGGTGGGGGGAGCACAGATACGCAGTATTTT. This translates into CAINGGGSTDTQYF. The chain joins TRBV10-3 to TRBJ2-3, with D possibly TRBD2 on 6 matching bases. This CDR3 comprises 14 residues. V was cut by 7 bases and J by 0 bases, with 11 bases left in between. Looked up from germline, CDR1 is ENHRY and CDR2 is SYGVKD.